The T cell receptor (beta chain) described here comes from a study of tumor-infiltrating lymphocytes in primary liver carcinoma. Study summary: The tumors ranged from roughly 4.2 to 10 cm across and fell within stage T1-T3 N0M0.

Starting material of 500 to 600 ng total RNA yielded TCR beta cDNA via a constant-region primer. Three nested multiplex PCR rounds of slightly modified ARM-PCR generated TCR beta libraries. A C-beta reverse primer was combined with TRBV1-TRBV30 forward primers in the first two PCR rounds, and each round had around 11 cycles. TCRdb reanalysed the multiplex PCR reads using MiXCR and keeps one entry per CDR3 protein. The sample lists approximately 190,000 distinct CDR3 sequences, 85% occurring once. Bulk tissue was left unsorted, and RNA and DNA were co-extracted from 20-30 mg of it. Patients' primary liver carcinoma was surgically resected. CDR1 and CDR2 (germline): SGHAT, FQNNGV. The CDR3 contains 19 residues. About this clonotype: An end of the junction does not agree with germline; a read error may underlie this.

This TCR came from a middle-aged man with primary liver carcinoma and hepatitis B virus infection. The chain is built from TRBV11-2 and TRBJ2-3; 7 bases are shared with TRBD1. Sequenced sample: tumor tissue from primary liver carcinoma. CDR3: CASSLDRVGDDRIKDTRYF. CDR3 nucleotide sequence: TGCGCCAGCAGCTTAGACAGGGTAGGGGACGACAGGATAAAAGATACGCGGTATTTT.